One TCR beta chain is described in this entry. These data originate in a study of blood T cell repertoires in COVID-19. Across the study: Both acute and convalescent COVID-19 samples were obtained from the United States, Italy and Spain. PBMCs, B-cell-depleted T cells, or T cells were the source of the cDNA or gDNA that made up the material.

The trim removed 6 bases at V and 8 bases at J, leaving 9 bases unmatched. The CDR3 contains 13 residues. TCRdb's copy holds only in-frame clones and misses some; the assay was immunoSEQ multiplex PCR. The table records 150,000 to 200,000 clones, 82% of them present only once. Study members were between about 18 and 95 years old and lived in approximately 25 US regions. Cohorts were based on clinical histories the participants reported. The chain joins TRBV12-3 or TRBV12-4 to TRBJ1-1; 7 nucleotides line up with TRBD1. The sequencing sample was made of PBMCs or T cells enriched from blood (not recorded which). The receptor was isolated from a woman aged 55-69 years with acute COVID-19. The chain's CDR3 is CASSQRQGREAFF. As DNA, the CDR3 is TGTGCCAGCAGCCAGAGACAGGGTAGGGAAGCTTTCTTT.